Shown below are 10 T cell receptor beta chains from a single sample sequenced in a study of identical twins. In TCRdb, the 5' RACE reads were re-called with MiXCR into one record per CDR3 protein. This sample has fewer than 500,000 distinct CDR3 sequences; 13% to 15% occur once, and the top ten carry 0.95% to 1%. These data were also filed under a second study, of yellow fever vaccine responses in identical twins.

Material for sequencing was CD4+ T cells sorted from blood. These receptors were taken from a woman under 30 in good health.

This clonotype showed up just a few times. The CDR3: CASSLGGTDHYNEQFF. The DNA for the CDR3 is TGCGCCAGCAGCTTGGGGGGGACGGACCACTACAATGAGCAGTTCTTC. This rearrangement joins TRBV5-1 to TRBJ2-1; D might be TRBD1 or TRBD2, each matching 5 bases. V gave up 0 bases and J gave up 3 bases, with 13 bases separating them. The CDR3 length is 16 residues. Germline CDR1 and CDR2: SGHRS and YFSETQ.

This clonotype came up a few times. CDR3 protein: CASSRDGTLVRDTQYF. The CDR3 DNA sequence: TGTGCCAGCAGCCGAGATGGGACTCTGGTTAGAGATACGCAGTATTTT. This chain connects TRBV11-2 to TRBJ2-3; the D gene is possibly TRBD2 (6 bases). Germline-derived CDR1 and CDR2 are SGHAT and FQNNGV. The ends were cut back, 5 bases at V and 5 bases at J, with 20 bases in the middle. The CDR3 is made up of 16 amino acids.

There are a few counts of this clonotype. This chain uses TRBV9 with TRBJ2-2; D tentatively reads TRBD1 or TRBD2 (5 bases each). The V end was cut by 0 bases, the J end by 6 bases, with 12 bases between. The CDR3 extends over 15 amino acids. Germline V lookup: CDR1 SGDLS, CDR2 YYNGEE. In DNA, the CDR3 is TGTGCCAGCAGCGTAGAAATAGGGGAGTCCGGGGAGCTGTTTTTT. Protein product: CASSVEIGESGELFF. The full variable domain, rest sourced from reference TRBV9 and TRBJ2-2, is DSGVTQTPKHLITATGQRVTLRCSPRSGDLSVYWYQQSLDQGLQFLIQYYNGEERAKGNILERFSAQQFPDLHSELNLSSLELGDSALYFCASSVEIGESGELFFGEGSRLTVL.

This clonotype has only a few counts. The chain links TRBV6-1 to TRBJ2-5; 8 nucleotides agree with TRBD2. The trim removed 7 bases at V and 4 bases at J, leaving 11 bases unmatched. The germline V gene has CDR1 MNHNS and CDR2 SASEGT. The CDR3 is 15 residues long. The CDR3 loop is CASTGTRVSLETQYF. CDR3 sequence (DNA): TGTGCCAGCACCGGGACTAGGGTATCCTTAGAGACCCAGTACTTC.

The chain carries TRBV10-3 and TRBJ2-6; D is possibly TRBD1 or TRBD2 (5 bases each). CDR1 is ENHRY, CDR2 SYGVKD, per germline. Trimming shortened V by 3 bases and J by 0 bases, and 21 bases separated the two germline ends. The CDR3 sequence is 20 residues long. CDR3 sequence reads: CAISDPVPGRGPSGANVLTF. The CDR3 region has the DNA TGTGCCATCAGTGACCCAGTTCCGGGACGTGGGCCCTCTGGGGCCAACGTCCTGACTTTC.

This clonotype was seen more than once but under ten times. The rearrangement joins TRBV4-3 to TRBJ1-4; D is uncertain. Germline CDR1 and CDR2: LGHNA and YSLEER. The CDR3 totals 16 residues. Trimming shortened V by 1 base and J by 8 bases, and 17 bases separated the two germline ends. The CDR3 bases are TGCGCCAGCAGCCAAGTTGCGGGCAGAGTGGGCGAAAAACTGTTTTTT. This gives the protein CASSQVAGRVGEKLFF.

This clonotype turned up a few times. Here the CDR3 reads CASRTLVYGYTF. The CDR3 region has the DNA TGTGCCAGCAGAACCCTAGTCTATGGCTACACCTTC. This chain links TRBV12-3 or TRBV12-4 with TRBJ1-2; D unclear. The V end lost 6 bases, the J end lost 4 bases, and 9 bases lay between the germline ends. CDR3 length: 12 amino acids.

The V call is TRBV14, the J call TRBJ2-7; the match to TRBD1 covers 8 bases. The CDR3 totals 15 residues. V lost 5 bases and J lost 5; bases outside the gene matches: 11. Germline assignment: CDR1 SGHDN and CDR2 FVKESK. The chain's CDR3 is CASSKIGQGANEQYF. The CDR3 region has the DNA TGTGCCAGCAGCAAAATCGGCCAGGGGGCCAACGAGCAGTACTTC.

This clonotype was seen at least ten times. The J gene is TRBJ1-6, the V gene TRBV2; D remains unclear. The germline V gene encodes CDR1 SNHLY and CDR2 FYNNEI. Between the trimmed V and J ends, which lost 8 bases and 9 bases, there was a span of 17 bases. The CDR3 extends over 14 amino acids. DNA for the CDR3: TGTGCCAGCCGACAATTGGAAACGGGTTCACCCCTCCACTTT. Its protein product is CASRQLETGSPLHF.

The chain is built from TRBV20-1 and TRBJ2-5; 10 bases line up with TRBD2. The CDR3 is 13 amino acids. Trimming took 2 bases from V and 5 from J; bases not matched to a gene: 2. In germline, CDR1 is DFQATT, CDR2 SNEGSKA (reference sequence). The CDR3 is CSARLAGVETQYF. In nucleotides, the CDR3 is TGCAGTGCTAGACTAGCGGGAGTGGAGACCCAGTACTTC.